Listed below are T cell receptor beta chains from one sample, sequenced in a study of blood T cell repertoires in COVID-19. The assay was immunoSEQ multiplex PCR, and TCRdb's table has in-frame clones only and misses some. Among fewer than 200,000 clones, around 90% were seen once, and the ten largest hold around 5%. Sequenced input: peripheral blood. All receptors derive from a man between 18 and 35 years old with COVID-19, enrolled during active disease. CDR3s include the opening cysteine and the closing phenylalanine or tryptophan. The D gene is left open where the match is weak. Not every row has a clone size; where given, it reads once, few, many or a size class.

V gene	J gene	clone size	D gene	CDR3 protein	CDR3 DNA
TRBV5-4	TRBJ1-6	-	-	CASSLQDSPLHF	TGTGCCAGCAGCCTCCAGGATTCACCCCTCCACTTT
TRBV7-6	TRBJ2-3	-	TRBD2	CASSQKGLAGDTTDTQYF	TGTGCCAGCAGCCAGAAAGGACTAGCGGGGGATACCACAGATACGCAGTATTTT
TRBV10-1	TRBJ2-7	once	TRBD1	CASSEGDSYEQYF	TGCGCCAGCAGTGAAGGGGACAGTTACGAGCAGTACTTC
TRBV28	TRBJ1-6	-	TRBD1	CASSPGTAGYNSPLHF	TGTGCCAGCAGTCCCGGGACAGCAGGGTATAATTCACCCCTCCACTTT
TRBV4-3	TRBJ2-4	-	-	CASSQDPPVVLAKNIQYF	TGCGCCAGCAGCCAAGATCCGCCGGTCGTACTAGCCAAAAACATTCAGTACTTC
TRBV4-1	TRBJ1-6	few	TRBD1	CASSQGDSYNSPLHF	TGCGCCAGCAGCCAAGGGGACAGCTATAATTCACCCCTCCACTTT
TRBV5-4	TRBJ1-2	-	-	CASSLGAPQGNNGYTF	TGTGCCAGCAGCTTGGGGGCCCCACAGGGCAATAATGGCTACACCTTC
TRBV10-1	TRBJ2-3	-	TRBD2	CASSLSSGPDTQYF	TGCGCCAGCAGTCTATCTAGCGGCCCAGATACGCAGTATTTT
TRBV9	TRBJ2-1	-	-	CASGGSGYGEQFF	TGTGCCAGCGGTGGTAGCGGTTACGGTGAGCAGTTCTTC
TRBV6-5	TRBJ2-7	-	-	CASSYRQTYEQYF	TGTGCCAGCAGTTACAGACAGACCTACGAGCAGTACTTC
TRBV13	TRBJ2-1	-	-	CASSLGGSAHNEQFF	TGTGCCAGCAGCTTAGGCGGGAGTGCCCACAATGAGCAGTTCTTC
TRBV12-3/TRBV12-4	TRBJ2-3	-	TRBD2	CASSREGSTQYF	TGTGCCAGCTCTCGGGAGGGGTCTACGCAGTATTTT
TRBV28	TRBJ1-2	-	-	CASSRTGFYGYTF	TGTGCCAGCAGTCGAACAGGTTTCTATGGCTACACCTTC
TRBV9	TRBJ2-3	-	TRBD2	CASSPFTAGGTDTQYF	TGTGCCAGCAGCCCCTTTACGGCGGGAGGGACAGATACGCAGTATTTT
TRBV29-1	TRBJ1-1	-	-	CSVSTGMNTEAFF	TGCAGCGTCTCTACAGGGATGAACACTGAAGCTTTCTTT
TRBV30	TRBJ2-7	-	TRBD2	CAWTPDGGAYEQYF	TGTGCCTGGACTCCAGACGGGGGGGCCTACGAGCAGTACTTC
TRBV5-6	TRBJ2-7	-	TRBD2	CASSSGLAVNEQYF	TGTGCCAGCAGCTCGGGACTAGCGGTCAACGAGCAGTACTTC
TRBV7-9	TRBJ2-2	-	-	CASISNLASGDTGELFF	TGTGCCAGCATCTCTAACTTAGCGTCCGGGGACACCGGGGAGCTGTTTTTT
TRBV2	TRBJ2-1	-	TRBD1	CASFRQGNNEQFF	TGTGCCAGCTTTAGACAGGGGAACAATGAGCAGTTCTTC
TRBV9	TRBJ2-3	-	TRBD2	CASSARLAGGGGTDTQYF	TGTGCCAGCAGCGCCCGACTAGCGGGAGGTGGGGGCACAGATACGCAGTATTTT
TRBV24-1	TRBJ1-5	-	TRBD1	CATSGTDSNQPQHF	TGTGCCACCAGCGGGACAGATAGCAATCAGCCCCAGCATTTT
TRBV28	TRBJ2-7	-	TRBD1	CASSFPNPWTGGHEQYF	TGTGCCAGCAGTTTCCCGAACCCGTGGACAGGGGGCCACGAGCAGTACTTC
TRBV6-5	TRBJ1-1	-	-	CASKEQRRNTEAFF	TGTGCCAGCAAGGAGCAAAGGAGGAACACTGAAGCTTTCTTT
TRBV9	TRBJ2-2	-	-	CASSVRESNTGELFF	TGTGCCAGCAGCGTGAGGGAGTCCAACACCGGGGAGCTGTTTTTT
TRBV27	TRBJ2-7	-	-	CASSSYSSKQYF	TGTGCCAGCAGTTCCTACAGTTCGAAGCAGTACTTC
TRBV27	TRBJ1-4	-	-	CASSSPGTKQEKLLF	TGTGCCAGCAGTTCTCCGGGAACCAAGCAGGAAAAACTGCTTTTT